Below, 14 T cell receptor beta chains from the same sample are listed, as sequenced in a study of blood T cells in healthy people across ages. Together with a sample-barcoded 5' primer, a J-beta primer mix was included in a second PCR lasting about 7 to 12 cycles. TCRdb ran MiXCR on the 5' RACE reads and lists one entry per CDR3 protein. The table records about 1.8 million distinct CDR3 sequences, roughly 52% of them present only once. Input material: blood. The receptors come from a woman aged 35 to 49 in good health.

J is TRBJ2-1 and V is TRBV20-1, with a possible D match to TRBD1 (5 bases). Trimming left V 0 bases short and J 4 bases short, with 10 bases between. CDR1 DFQATT and CDR2 SNEGSKA come from the germline V gene (reference sequence). This CDR3 has 14 residues. The CDR3 here is CSAREGQTYNEQFF. The DNA for the CDR3 is TGCAGTGCTAGAGAAGGACAAACTTACAATGAGCAGTTCTTC.

V usage is TRBV6-4 and J usage is TRBJ2-1; tentatively, D is TRBD1 or TRBD2 (6 bases each). The CDR3 runs 13 residues. V lost 8 bases and J lost 6, with 14 bases in between. CDR1 and CDR2 from the germline V gene are MRHNA and SNTAGT. The CDR3 sequence: CASSWGAGNEQFF. CDR3 nucleotide sequence: TGTGCCAGCTCCTGGGGGGCCGGCAATGAGCAGTTCTTC.

V gene TRBV7-9 combines with J gene TRBJ1-1, with TRBD1 identical over 7 bases. The CDR3 sequence is 17 residues long. CDR1 and CDR2 (germline): SEHNR, FQNEAQ (reference sequence). After removal of 4 bases from V and 4 bases from J, the junction contained 15 bases not matched to a gene. CDR3 DNA: TGTGCCAGCAGCTCTAGACAGGGCTCTGTCCTGTCCACTGAAGCTTTCTTT. It translates to CASSSRQGSVLSTEAFF.

This clonotype was found a few times. The chain recombines TRBV12-3 or TRBV12-4 with TRBJ2-5; 10 positions match TRBD2. The CDR3 contains 17 residues. V gave up 6 bases and J gave up 2 bases; unmatched junction bases: 12. CDR3 sequence (DNA): TGTGCCAGCAGAACCTTAGCGGGGGGTCTCTTTCAAGAGACCCAGTACTTC. Its translation: CASRTLAGGLFQETQYF.

The chain couples TRBV11-2 to TRBJ2-7; 7 positions match TRBD1. Germline CDR1 SGHAT, CDR2 FQNNGV. This CDR3 has 13 residues. V gave up 5 bases and J gave up 4 bases; unmatched junction bases: 5. The CDR3: CASSDRVSYEQYF. CDR3 nucleotides: TGTGCCAGCAGCGACAGGGTCTCGTACGAGCAGTACTTC.

This clonotype occurred a few times. V is TRBV20-1 and J is TRBJ2-4; 10 positions agree with TRBD1. The end of the DNA aligns better with TRBJ2-7, so the J call may be wrong. The CDR3 loop spans 14 amino acids. In germline, CDR1 is DFQATT, CDR2 SNEGSKA (reference sequence). The CDR3 nucleotides read TGCAGTGCTAGCCGGGACAGGGGACAGTACGAGCAGTACTTC. It yields the protein CSASRDRGQYEQYF.

The chain combines TRBV7-9 with TRBJ2-7; possibly TRBD2 for D (7 bases). Trimming took off 1 base at V and 5 bases at J, with 15 bases between the two ends. This CDR3 is 15 amino acids long. The germline V gene has CDR1 SEHNR and CDR2 FQNEAQ (reference sequence). The CDR3 loop is CASSLDGGRFDEQYF. CDR3 in DNA: TGTGCCAGCAGCTTAGACGGGGGGCGGTTTGACGAGCAGTACTTC. Full variable domain (outside the CDR3, taken from reference TRBV7-9 and TRBJ2-7): DTGVSQNPRHKITKRGQNVTFRCDPISEHNRLYWYRQTLGQGPEFLTYFQNEAQLEKSRLLSDRFSAERPKGSFSTLEIQRTEQGDSAMYLCASSLDGGRFDEQYFGPGTRLTVT.

This clonotype was seen a single time. V is TRBV6-5 and J is TRBJ2-3; 14 bases align to TRBD2. The CDR3 totals 18 residues. Germline V gene data show CDR1 as MNHEY and CDR2 as SVGAGI. After removal of 2 bases from V and 0 bases from J, the junction contained 4 bases not matched to a gene. CDR3 in amino acids: CASSYGTSGSASTDTQYF. The CDR3 DNA reads TGTGCCAGCAGTTACGGGACTAGCGGGAGTGCTAGCACAGATACGCAGTATTTT.

This clonotype has just a few counts. This chain connects TRBV20-1 to TRBJ2-4; 9 bases are a match to TRBD1. The last part of the DNA fits TRBJ2-7 better; the J call may be wrong. The CDR3 loop spans 15 amino acids. Germline CDR1 DFQATT, CDR2 SNEGSKA (reference sequence). CDR3 DNA: TGCAGTGCTAGAGATCCTGGGACAGGGTGGCGCGAGCAGTACTTC. It specifies CSARDPGTGWREQYF.

The V and J genes are TRBV4-1 and TRBJ2-5, with unresolved D. This CDR3 comprises 15 residues. Between the trimmed V and J ends, which lost 2 bases and 5 bases, there was a span of 15 bases. The V gene's germline CDR1 is MGHRA and CDR2 YSYEKL. The CDR3 spells CASSQLYLKVETQYF. CDR3 DNA: TGCGCCAGCAGCCAACTTTACCTTAAAGTGGAGACCCAGTACTTC.

The chain has TRBV6-2 or TRBV6-3 and TRBJ2-1; the D gene is possibly TRBD2 (6 bases). Germline loops: CDR1 MNHEY, CDR2 SVGEGT. The CDR3 has 16 residues. Trimming left V 6 bases short and J 0 bases short, with 15 bases between. The CDR3: CASRDLGGNSYNEQFF. The CDR3 DNA follows: TGTGCCAGCAGGGACTTGGGCGGGAACTCCTACAATGAGCAGTTCTTC.

CDR3 protein: CASSLGSSGLTGVPNYGYTF. The CDR3 DNA is TGTGCCAGCAGCTTAGGGTCCTCTGGCCTGACAGGGGTTCCCAACTATGGCTACACCTTC. The chain joins TRBV7-9 to TRBJ1-2, with 8 nucleotides matching TRBD1. Germline V gene lookup returns CDR1 SEHNR and CDR2 FQNEAQ (reference sequence). J was trimmed by 2 bases and V by 1 base; bases with no gene match: 18. The CDR3 covers 20 residues.

This chain links TRBV28 with TRBJ2-7, with a tentative D call TRBD2 (6 bases). In germline, CDR1 is MDHEN, CDR2 SYDVKM. V was pared by 6 bases and J by 3 bases, with 18 bases between. CDR3 length equals 15 residues. The CDR3 loop is CASRGIWRGSYEQYF. The CDR3 nucleotides are TGTGCCAGCAGGGGGATTTGGCGGGGAAGCTACGAGCAGTACTTC.

The rearrangement uses TRBV5-6 and TRBJ2-1, with 8 positions matching TRBD1. CDR1 and CDR2 (germline): SGHDT, YYEEEE. Germline trimming cut 4 bases from V and 7 bases from J; bases unmatched to any gene: 7. The CDR3 spans 14 residues. CDR3 region: CASSRRTGSNEQFF. Here the CDR3 DNA reads TGTGCCAGCAGCCGAAGGACAGGGAGTAATGAGCAGTTCTTC.